The 8 T cell receptor beta chains below come from one sample, sequenced in a study of blood T cell repertoires in COVID-19. Method: immunoSEQ multiplex PCR; TCRdb's copy keeps in-frame clones and lacks some. The table has 140,000 or so clones, about 80% seen once; the top ten hold less than 9.5%. Sequencing was carried out using peripheral blood. Receptor source: a human donor in a cohort sampled during active COVID-19.

This chain joins TRBV28 and TRBJ2-7, with 8 bases identical to TRBD1. Unmatched junction bases numbered 4, after V lost 3 bases and J lost 3 bases. CDR1 is MDHEN, CDR2 SYDVKM, per germline. This CDR3 has 14 residues. The CDR3 coding sequence is TGTGCCAGCAGTTTCCGCAGGGGGCACTACGAGCAGTACTTC. Its translation is CASSFRRGHYEQYF.

V gene TRBV27 combines with J gene TRBJ2-2, with 7 bases that match TRBD1. CDR1 is MNHEY and CDR2 is SMNVEV in the germline V gene (reference sequence). The CDR3 covers 13 residues. The ends lost 10 bases at V and 5 bases at J; junction bases unmatched: 7. The CDR3 loop reads CATKTGRTGELFF. CDR3 bases: TGTGCCACCAAGACAGGGCGGACCGGGGAGCTGTTTTTT.

A remark on this clone: The same CDR3 can be traced to other DNA sequences in this sample. V usage is TRBV5-1 and J usage is TRBJ1-2; 7 bases are shared with TRBD1. The germline V gene encodes CDR1 SGHRS and CDR2 YFSETQ. J was trimmed by 7 bases and V by 4 bases; bases with no gene match: 7. The CDR3 runs to 13 residues. The CDR3 here is CASSLEGAGGYTF. In nucleotides, the CDR3 is TGCGCCAGCAGCCTGGAGGGGGCTGGTGGCTACACCTTC.

This chain links TRBV7-6 with TRBJ2-6; 10 bases are shared with TRBD2. Germline V lookup: CDR1 SGHVS, CDR2 FNYEAQ. The CDR3 runs to 17 residues. V was clipped by 5 bases and J by 1 base; unmatched bases: 5. CDR3 in amino acids: CASSDSGLASGANVLTF. The CDR3 coding sequence is TGTGCCAGCAGCGACTCGGGACTAGCGTCTGGGGCCAACGTCCTGACTTTC.

This clone has only a few counts. The gene calls are TRBV2 and TRBJ1-2; 9 nucleotides align to TRBD1. The J segment lost 4 bases and the V segment lost 3 bases, leaving 3 bases of the junction unmatched. The CDR3 covers 14 residues. Germline lookup yields CDR1 SNHLY and CDR2 FYNNEI. CDR3 region: CASSEGQGLYGYTF. The CDR3 DNA is TGTGCCAGCAGTGAGGGACAGGGCCTCTATGGCTACACCTTC.

This clone was observed a handful of times. V and J are TRBV12-3 or TRBV12-4 and TRBJ1-6, with unresolved D. CDR3 size: 13 residues. V was clipped by 4 bases and J by 13 bases, with 14 bases between them. DNA of the CDR3: TGTGCCAGCAGTTCCTCATACTTCACGCCCCTCCACTTT. Translation: CASSSSYFTPLHF.

The rearrangement uses TRBV6-1 and TRBJ1-4; 7 positions match TRBD1. This CDR3 is 16 amino acids long. Looked up from germline, CDR1 is MNHNS and CDR2 is SASEGT. J gave up 7 bases and V 3 bases, and 11 bases lay outside the gene matches. As DNA, the CDR3 is TGTGCCAGCAGTGAGACGACAGGGCCGTGGGGTGAAAAACTGTTTTTT. Its protein product is CASSETTGPWGEKLFF.

The CDR3 nucleotides read TGCGCCAGCAACCCGGGACAGGGGACCTACAATGAGCAGTTCTTC. It translates to CASNPGQGTYNEQFF. The chain combines TRBV5-1 with TRBJ2-1; 10 nucleotides line up with TRBD1. Germline values: CDR1 SGHRS, CDR2 YFSETQ. The CDR3 loop spans 15 amino acids. Trimming removed 6 bases from V and 2 bases from J; junction bases left unmatched: 5.